This T cell receptor beta chain stems from a study of blood T cells in healthy people across ages. About this clonotype: The antigen remains unidentified.

The authors ran a second PCR of roughly 6 to 12 cycles using a sample-barcoded 5' primer and a J-beta primer mix. TCRdb reprocessed the 5' RACE reads via MiXCR and lists one record per CDR3 protein. The data contain approximately 2,000,000 distinct CDR3 sequences, 30% to 40% of them seen just once; the ten biggest clones take up under 25%. The V end was cut by 4 bases, the J end by 4 bases, with 12 bases between. This CDR3 is built from 14 residues. Germline V CDR1 and CDR2: MGHRA, YSYEKL. General study points: Donor CMV status, an unknown factor, possibly confounded changes in expanded clonotypes.

This clonotype was obtained from a human donor in good health. The specimen sequenced was blood. The V gene is TRBV4-1, the J gene TRBJ2-3, with TRBD2 as a possible D gene (6 bases). CDR3 nucleotides: TGCGCCAGCAGCCGGGACTCTCCCTCAGATACGCAGTATTTT. Its protein is CASSRDSPSDTQYF.